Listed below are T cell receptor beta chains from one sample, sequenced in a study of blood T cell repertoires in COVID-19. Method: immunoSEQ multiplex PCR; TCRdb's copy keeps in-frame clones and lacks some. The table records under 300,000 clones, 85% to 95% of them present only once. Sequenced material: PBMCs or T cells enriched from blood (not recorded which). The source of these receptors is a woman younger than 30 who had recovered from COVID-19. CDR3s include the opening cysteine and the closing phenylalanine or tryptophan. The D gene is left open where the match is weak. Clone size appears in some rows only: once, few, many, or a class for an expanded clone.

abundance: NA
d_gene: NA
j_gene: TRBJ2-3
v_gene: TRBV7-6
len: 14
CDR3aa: CASSLAGSTDTQYF
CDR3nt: TGTGCCAGCAGCTTAGCGGGCAGCACAGATACGCAGTATTTT

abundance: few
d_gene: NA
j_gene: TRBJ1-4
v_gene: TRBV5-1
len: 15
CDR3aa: CASSLGTRSNEKLFF
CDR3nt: TGCGCCAGCAGCTTGGGGACACGGAGTAATGAAAAACTGTTTTTT

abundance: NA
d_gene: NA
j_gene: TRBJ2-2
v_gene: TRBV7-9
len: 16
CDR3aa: CASSRNSGGGTGELFF
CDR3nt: TGTGCCAGCAGCCGGAACTCTGGAGGAGGCACCGGGGAGCTGTTTTTT

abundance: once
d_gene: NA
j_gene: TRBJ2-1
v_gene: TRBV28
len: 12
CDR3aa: CASSSTFNEQFF
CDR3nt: TGTGCCAGCAGCTCCACATTCAATGAGCAGTTCTTC

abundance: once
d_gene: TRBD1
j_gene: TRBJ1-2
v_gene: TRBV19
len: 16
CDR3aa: CASSIDSGQGLRGYTF
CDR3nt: TGTGCCAGTAGTATTGACTCGGGACAGGGTTTGCGTGGCTACACCTTC

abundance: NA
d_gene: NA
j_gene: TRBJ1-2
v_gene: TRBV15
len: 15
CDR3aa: CATGSRQDSYNGYTF
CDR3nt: TGTGCCACAGGCAGTAGACAGGATTCATATAATGGCTACACCTTC

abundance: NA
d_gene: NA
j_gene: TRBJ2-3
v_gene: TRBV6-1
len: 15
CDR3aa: CASSEARAFTDTQYF
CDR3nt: TGTGCCAGCAGTGAAGCCAGGGCCTTCACAGATACGCAGTATTTT

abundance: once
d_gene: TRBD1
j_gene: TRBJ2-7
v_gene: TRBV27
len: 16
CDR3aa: CASKLKPGQGPYEQYF
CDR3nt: TGTGCCAGCAAGCTAAAACCGGGACAGGGACCTTACGAGCAGTACTTC

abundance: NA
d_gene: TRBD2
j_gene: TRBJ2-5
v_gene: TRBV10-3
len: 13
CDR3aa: CASGGTNKETQYF
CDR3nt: TGTGCCTCGGGCGGGACTAACAAAGAGACCCAGTACTTC

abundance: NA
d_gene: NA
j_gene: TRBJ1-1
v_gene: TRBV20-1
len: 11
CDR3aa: CSARDRLEAFF
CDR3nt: TGCAGTGCTAGAGACAGGCTGGAAGCTTTCTTT

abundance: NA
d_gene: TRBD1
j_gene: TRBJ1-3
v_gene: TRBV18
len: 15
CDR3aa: CASSPRTGAGDTIYF
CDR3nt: TGTGCCAGCTCACCACGAACAGGGGCTGGGGACACCATATATTTT

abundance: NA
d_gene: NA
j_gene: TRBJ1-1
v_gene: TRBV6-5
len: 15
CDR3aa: CASSYSRGGNTEAFF
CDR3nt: TGTGCCAGCAGTTACTCGAGGGGGGGGAACACTGAAGCTTTCTTT

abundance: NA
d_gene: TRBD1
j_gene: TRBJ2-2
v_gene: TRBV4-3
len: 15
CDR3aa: CASSQRQGWTGELFF
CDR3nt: TGCGCCAGCAGCCAGAGACAGGGTTGGACCGGGGAGCTGTTTTTT

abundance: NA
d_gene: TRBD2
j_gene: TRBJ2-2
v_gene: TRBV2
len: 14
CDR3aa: CASSAGRVPGELFF
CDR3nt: TGTGCCAGCAGTGCCGGGAGGGTCCCCGGGGAGCTGTTTTTT

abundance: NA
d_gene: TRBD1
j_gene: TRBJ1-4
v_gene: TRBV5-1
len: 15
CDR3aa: CASSLDRGLTEKLFF
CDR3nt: TGCGCCAGCAGCTTGGACAGGGGGCTGACCGAAAAACTGTTTTTT

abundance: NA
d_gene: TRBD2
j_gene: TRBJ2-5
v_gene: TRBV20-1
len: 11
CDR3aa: CSAPSGRTQYF
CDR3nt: TGCAGTGCTCCTAGCGGGAGGACCCAGTACTTC

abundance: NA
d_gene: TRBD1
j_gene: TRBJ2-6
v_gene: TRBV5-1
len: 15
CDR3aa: CASSSRTGGANVLTF
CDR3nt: TGCGCCAGCAGCTCCAGGACAGGGGGGGCCAACGTCCTGACTTTC

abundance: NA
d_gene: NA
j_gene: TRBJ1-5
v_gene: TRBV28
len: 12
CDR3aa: CASSPTGQPQHF
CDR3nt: TGTGCCAGCAGCCCCACGGGTCAGCCCCAGCATTTT

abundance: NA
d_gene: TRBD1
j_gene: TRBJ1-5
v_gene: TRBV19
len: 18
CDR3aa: CASAGARHNRGGNQPQHF
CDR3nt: TGTGCCAGCGCGGGGGCCCGCCATAACAGGGGGGGCAATCAGCCCCAGCATTTT

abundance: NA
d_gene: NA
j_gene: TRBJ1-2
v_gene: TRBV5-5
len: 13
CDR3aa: CASSPGGIYGYTF
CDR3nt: TGTGCCAGCAGCCCGGGGGGCATCTATGGCTACACCTTC

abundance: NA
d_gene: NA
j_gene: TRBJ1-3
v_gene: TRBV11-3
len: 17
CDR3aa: CASSPSTPGGSGNTIYF
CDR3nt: TGTGCCAGCAGCCCATCTACACCGGGGGGTAGTGGAAACACCATATATTTT

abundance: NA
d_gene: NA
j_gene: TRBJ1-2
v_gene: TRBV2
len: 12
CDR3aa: CASRGGNYGYTF
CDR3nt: TGTGCCAGCAGAGGAGGCAACTATGGCTACACCTTC

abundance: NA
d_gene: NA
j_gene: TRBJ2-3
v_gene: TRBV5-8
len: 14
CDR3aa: CASSLGQSTDTQYF
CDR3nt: TGTGCCAGCAGCTTGGGGCAGAGCACAGATACGCAGTATTTT

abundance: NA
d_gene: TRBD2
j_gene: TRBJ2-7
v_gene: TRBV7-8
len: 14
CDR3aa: CASIKREGAYEQYF
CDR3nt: TGTGCCAGCATCAAGCGGGAGGGAGCCTACGAGCAGTACTTC

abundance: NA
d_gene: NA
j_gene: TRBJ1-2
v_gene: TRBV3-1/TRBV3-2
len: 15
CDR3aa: CASSPRRDTEDGYTF
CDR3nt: TGTGCCAGCAGCCCGAGAAGGGACACGGAGGATGGCTACACCTTC

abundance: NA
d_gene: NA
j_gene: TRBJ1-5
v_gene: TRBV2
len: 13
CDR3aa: CASSEVRNQPQHF
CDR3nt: TGTGCCAGCAGTGAAGTCAGAAATCAGCCCCAGCATTTT

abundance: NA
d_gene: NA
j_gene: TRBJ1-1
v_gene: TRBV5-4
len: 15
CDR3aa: CASSFVDSLNTEAFF
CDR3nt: TGTGCCAGCAGCTTCGTGGACAGTTTGAACACTGAAGCTTTCTTT

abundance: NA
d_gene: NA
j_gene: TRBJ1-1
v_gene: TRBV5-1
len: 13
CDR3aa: CASSPQGNTEAFF
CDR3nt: TGCGCCAGCAGTCCCCAGGGGAACACTGAAGCTTTCTTT

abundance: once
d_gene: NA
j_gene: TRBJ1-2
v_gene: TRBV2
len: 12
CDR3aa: CASSSGGNSYTF
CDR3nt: TGTGCCAGCAGTTCGGGTGGAAATAGCTACACCTTC

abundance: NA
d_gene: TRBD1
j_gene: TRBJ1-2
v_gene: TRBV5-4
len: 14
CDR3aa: CASSSRTGDYGYTF
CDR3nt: TGTGCCAGCAGCTCCAGGACAGGAGACTATGGCTACACCTTC

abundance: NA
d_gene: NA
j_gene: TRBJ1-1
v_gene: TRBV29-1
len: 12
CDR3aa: CSSLEFRGEAFF
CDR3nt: TGCAGCTCGTTGGAGTTTCGCGGTGAAGCTTTCTTT

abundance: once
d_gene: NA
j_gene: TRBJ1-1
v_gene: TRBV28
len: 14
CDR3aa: CASSLPPRGTEAFF
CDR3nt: TGTGCCAGCAGTTTACCGCCGAGAGGAACTGAAGCTTTCTTT

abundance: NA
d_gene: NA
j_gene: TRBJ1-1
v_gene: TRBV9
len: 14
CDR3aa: CASSGGPENTEAFF
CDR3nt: TGTGCCAGCAGCGGAGGCCCGGAAAACACTGAAGCTTTCTTT

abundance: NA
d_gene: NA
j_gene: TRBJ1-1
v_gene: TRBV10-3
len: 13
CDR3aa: CATGGGIDTEAFF
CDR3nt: TGTGCCACCGGTGGGGGCATAGACACTGAAGCTTTCTTT

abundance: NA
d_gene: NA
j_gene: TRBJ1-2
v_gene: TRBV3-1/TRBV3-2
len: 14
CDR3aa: CASSQLEDLYGYTF
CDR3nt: TGTGCCAGCAGCCAGTTGGAGGATCTCTATGGCTACACCTTC

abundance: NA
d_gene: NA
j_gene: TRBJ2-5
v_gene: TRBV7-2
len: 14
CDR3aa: CASSFWGVKETQYF
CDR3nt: TGTGCCAGCAGCTTCTGGGGAGTAAAAGAGACCCAGTACTTC

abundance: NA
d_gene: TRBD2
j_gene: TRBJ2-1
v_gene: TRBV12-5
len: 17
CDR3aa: CASGLGAGGGSYNEQFF
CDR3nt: TGTGCTAGTGGTTTGGGGGCTGGGGGGGGCTCCTACAATGAGCAGTTCTTC

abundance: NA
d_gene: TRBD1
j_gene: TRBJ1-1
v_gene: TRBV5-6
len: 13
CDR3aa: CASSPRQGAGAFF
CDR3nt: TGTGCCAGCAGCCCCAGACAGGGGGCAGGAGCTTTCTTT

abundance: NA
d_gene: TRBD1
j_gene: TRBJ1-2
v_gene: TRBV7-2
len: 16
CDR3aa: CASSPRTGPTTGGYTF
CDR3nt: TGTGCCAGCAGCCCGCGGACAGGGCCAACTACCGGTGGCTACACCTTC

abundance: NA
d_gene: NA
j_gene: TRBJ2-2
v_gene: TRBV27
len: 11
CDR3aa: CASSRDRELFF
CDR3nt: TGTGCCAGCAGCCGGGACAGGGAGCTGTTTTTT

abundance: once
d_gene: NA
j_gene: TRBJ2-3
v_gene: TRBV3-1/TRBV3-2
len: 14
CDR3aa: CASSMFQSEDTQYF
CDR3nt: TGTGCCAGCAGCATGTTCCAGTCTGAAGATACGCAGTATTTT

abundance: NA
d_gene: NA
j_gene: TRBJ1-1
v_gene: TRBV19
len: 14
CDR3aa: CASSEGVSSTEAFF
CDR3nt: TGTGCCAGTAGTGAGGGGGTCTCAAGCACTGAAGCTTTCTTT

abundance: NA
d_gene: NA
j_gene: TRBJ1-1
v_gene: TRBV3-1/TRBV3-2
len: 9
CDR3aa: CASTPGAFF
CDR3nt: TGTGCCAGCACCCCAGGAGCTTTCTTT

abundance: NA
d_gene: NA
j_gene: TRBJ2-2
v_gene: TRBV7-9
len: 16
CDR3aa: CASNPDISDGTGELFF
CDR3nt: TGTGCCAGCAATCCCGACATCTCCGATGGGACCGGGGAGCTGTTTTTT

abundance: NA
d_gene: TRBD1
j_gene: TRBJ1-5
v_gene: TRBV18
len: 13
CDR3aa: CASRQGRNQPQHF
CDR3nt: TGTGCCAGTAGACAGGGTCGGAATCAGCCCCAGCATTTT

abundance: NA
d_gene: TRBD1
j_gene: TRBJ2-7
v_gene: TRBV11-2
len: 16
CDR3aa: CASAGIRQGGYYEQYF
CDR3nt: TGTGCCAGCGCGGGGATAAGACAGGGGGGATACTACGAGCAGTACTTC